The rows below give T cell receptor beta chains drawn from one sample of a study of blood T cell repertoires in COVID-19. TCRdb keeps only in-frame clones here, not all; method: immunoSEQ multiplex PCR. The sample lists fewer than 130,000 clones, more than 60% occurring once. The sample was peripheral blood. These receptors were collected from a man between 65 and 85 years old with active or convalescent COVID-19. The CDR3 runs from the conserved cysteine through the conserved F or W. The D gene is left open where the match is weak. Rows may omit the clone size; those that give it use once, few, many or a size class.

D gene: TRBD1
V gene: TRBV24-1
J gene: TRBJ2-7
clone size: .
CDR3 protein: CATSDFGQGRYEQYF
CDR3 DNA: TGTGCCACCAGTGATTTTGGACAGGGAAGATACGAGCAGTACTTC

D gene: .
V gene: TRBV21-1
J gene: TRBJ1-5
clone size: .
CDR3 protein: CASSKQGLSLYSNQPQHF
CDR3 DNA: TGTGCCAGCAGCAAGCAGGGGCTTTCTCTTTATAGCAATCAGCCCCAGCATTTT

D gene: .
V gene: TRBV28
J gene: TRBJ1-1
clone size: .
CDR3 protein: CASSLPGFNTEAFF
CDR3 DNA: TGTGCCAGCAGTCTACCGGGTTTCAACACTGAAGCTTTCTTT

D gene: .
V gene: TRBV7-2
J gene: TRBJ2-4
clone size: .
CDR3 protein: CASSLDQAIHIQYF
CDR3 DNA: TGTGCCAGCAGCTTAGATCAAGCTATTCACATTCAGTACTTC

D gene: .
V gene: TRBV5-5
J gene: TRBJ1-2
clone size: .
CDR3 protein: CASSFLTGNGYTF
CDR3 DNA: TGTGCCAGCAGCTTTCTAACAGGGAATGGCTACACCTTC

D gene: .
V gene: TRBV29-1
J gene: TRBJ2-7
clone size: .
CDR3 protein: CSVVGRAYEQYF
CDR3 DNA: TGCAGCGTTGTTGGCAGGGCCTACGAGCAGTACTTC

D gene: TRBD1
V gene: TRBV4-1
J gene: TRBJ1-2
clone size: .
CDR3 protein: CASSQIGQGFGYTF
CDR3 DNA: TGCGCCAGCAGCCAGATAGGACAGGGATTTGGCTACACCTTC

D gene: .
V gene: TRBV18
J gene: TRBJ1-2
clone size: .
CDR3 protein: CASSREGNNYGYTF
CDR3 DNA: TGTGCCAGCTCACGGGAGGGAAATAACTATGGCTACACCTTC

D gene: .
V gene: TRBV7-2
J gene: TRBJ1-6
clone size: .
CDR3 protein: CASSFKQFNSPLHF
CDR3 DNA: TGTGCCAGCAGCTTTAAACAGTTTAATTCACCCCTCCACTTT

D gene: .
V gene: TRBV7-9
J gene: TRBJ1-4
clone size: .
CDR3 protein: CASSLGQGFEKLFF
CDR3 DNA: TGTGCCAGCAGCTTGGGGCAGGGCTTCGAAAAACTGTTTTTT

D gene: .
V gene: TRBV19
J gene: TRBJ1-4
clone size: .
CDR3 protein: CASSIRRVANEKLFF
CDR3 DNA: TGTGCCAGTAGTATAAGGAGAGTCGCTAATGAAAAACTGTTTTTT

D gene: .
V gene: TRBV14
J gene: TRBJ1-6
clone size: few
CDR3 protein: CASSQGSPNSPLHF
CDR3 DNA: TGTGCCAGCAGCCAAGGGAGCCCTAATTCACCCCTCCACTTT

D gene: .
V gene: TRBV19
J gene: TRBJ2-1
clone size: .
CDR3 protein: CASSTHSVYNEQFF
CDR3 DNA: TGTGCCAGTAGTACCCACTCCGTCTACAATGAGCAGTTCTTC

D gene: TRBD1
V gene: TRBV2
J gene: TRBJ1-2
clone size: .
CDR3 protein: CASVRDRANYGYTF
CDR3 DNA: TGTGCCAGCGTACGGGACAGGGCTAACTATGGCTACACCTTC

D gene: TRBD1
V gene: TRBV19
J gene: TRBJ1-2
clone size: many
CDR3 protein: CATNDPGQDNYGYTF
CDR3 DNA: TGTGCCACTAATGATCCGGGACAGGACAACTATGGCTACACCTTC

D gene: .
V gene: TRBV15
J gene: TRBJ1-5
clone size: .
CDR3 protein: CATSRDGGGSNQPQHF
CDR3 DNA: TGTGCCACCAGCAGAGATGGCGGGGGAAGCAATCAGCCCCAGCATTTT

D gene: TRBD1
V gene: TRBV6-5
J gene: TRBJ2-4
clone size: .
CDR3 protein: CASSYFGQGYKNIQYF
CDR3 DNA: TGTGCCAGCAGTTACTTCGGACAGGGGTACAAAAACATTCAGTACTTC

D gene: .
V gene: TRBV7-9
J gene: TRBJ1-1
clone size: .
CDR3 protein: CASSLIKNTEAFF
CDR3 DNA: TGTGCCAGCAGCTTAATAAAGAACACTGAAGCTTTCTTT

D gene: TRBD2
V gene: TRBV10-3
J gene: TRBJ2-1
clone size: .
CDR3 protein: CAISGAGPHNEQFF
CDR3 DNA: TGTGCCATCAGTGGAGCGGGACCTCACAATGAGCAGTTCTTC

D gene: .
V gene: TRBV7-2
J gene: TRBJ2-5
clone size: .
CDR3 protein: CASSLMLGAETQYF
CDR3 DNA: TGTGCCAGCAGCTTAATGCTAGGAGCGGAGACCCAGTACTTC

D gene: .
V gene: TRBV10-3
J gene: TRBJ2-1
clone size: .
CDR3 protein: CAISAQGTYNEQFF
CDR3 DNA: TGTGCCATCAGTGCACAGGGTACCTACAATGAGCAGTTCTTC

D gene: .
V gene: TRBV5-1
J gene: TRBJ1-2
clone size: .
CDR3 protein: CASSLASDGLSAGYTF
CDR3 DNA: TGCGCCAGCAGCTTGGCCTCGGACGGACTTTCTGCCGGCTACACCTTC

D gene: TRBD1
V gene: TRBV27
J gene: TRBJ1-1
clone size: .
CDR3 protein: CASSYGQGAIPEAFF
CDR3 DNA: TGTGCCAGCAGTTATGGACAGGGGGCAATTCCTGAAGCTTTCTTT

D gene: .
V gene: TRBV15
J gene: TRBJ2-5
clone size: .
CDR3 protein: CATSRASGSFQETQYF
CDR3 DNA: TGTGCCACCAGCAGAGCTTCGGGGAGTTTCCAAGAGACCCAGTACTTC

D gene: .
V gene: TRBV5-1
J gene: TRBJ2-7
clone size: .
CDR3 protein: CASSFGGGSSYEQYF
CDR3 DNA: TGCGCCAGCAGCTTTGGAGGGGGCAGCTCCTACGAGCAGTACTTC

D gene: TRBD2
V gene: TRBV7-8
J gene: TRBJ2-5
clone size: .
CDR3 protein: CASSFLGLVGQYF
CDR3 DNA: TGTGCCAGCAGCTTTCTCGGACTAGTGGGGCAGTACTTC

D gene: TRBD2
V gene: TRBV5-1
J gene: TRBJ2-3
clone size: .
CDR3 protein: CASSSTGSGSVTDTQYF
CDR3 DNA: TGCGCCAGCAGCTCCACTGGTAGCGGGAGTGTCACAGATACGCAGTATTTT

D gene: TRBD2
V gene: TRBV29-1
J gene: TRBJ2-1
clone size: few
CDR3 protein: CSVPGLAGISSYNEQFF
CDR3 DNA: TGCAGCGTCCCGGGACTAGCGGGTATCAGCTCCTACAATGAGCAGTTCTTC

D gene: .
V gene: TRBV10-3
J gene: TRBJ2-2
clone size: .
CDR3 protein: CAIKEGTGTGELFF
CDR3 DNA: TGTGCCATCAAGGAGGGAACGGGCACCGGGGAGCTGTTTTTT

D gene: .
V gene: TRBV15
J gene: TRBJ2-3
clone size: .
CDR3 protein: CATSREGRGSTDTQYF
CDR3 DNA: TGTGCCACCAGCAGAGAGGGTAGGGGAAGCACAGATACGCAGTATTTT

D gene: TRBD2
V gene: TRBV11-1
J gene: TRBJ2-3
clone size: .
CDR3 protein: CASSSGTSGSSDTQYF
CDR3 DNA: TGTGCCAGCAGCTCCGGGACTAGCGGGAGCTCAGATACGCAGTATTTT

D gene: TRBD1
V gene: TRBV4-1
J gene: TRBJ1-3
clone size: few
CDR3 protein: CASSLDRGLGNTIYF
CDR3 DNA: TGCGCCAGCAGCCTGGACAGGGGTTTAGGAAACACCATATATTTT

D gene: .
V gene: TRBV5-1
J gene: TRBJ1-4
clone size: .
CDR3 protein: CASSLEQGGTNEKLFF
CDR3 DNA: TGCGCCAGCAGCTTGGAACAGGGTGGCACTAATGAAAAACTGTTTTTT

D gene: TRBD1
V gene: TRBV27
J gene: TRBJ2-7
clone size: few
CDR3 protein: CASSSPGQGSKSYEQYF
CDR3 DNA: TGTGCCAGCAGTTCCCCAGGACAGGGATCCAAGTCCTACGAGCAGTACTTC

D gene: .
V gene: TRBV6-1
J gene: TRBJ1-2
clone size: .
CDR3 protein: CASSAVSVTF
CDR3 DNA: TGTGCCAGCAGTGCTGTTTCTGTCACCTTC

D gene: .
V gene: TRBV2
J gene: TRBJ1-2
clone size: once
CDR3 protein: CASSSAGANYGYTF
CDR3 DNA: TGTGCCAGCAGCTCTGCAGGGGCTAACTATGGCTACACCTTC

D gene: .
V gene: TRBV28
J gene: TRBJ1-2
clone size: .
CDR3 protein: CASTASTDYGYTF
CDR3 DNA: TGTGCCAGCACCGCTTCGACAGACTATGGCTACACCTTC

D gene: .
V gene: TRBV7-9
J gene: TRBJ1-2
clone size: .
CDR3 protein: CASSLGHATNNYGYTF
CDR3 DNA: TGTGCCAGCAGCTTAGGCCACGCGACAAATAACTATGGCTACACCTTC

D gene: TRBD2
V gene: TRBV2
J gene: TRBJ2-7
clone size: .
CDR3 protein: CASTLVRERYEQYF
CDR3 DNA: TGTGCCAGCACTCTTGTGCGGGAGCGCTACGAGCAGTACTTC

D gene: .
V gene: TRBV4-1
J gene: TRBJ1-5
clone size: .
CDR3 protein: CASSQIGGGVGNQPQHF
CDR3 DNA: TGCGCCAGCAGCCAAATCGGCGGGGGAGTAGGCAATCAGCCCCAGCATTTT

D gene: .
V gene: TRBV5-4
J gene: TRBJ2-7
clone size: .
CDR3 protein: CASSIGTDEQYF
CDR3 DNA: TGTGCCAGCAGCATCGGGACTGACGAGCAGTACTTC

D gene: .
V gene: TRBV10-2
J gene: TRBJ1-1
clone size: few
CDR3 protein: CASSATGVPMNTEAFF
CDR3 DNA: TGCGCCAGCAGTGCTACGGGGGTACCCATGAACACTGAAGCTTTCTTT

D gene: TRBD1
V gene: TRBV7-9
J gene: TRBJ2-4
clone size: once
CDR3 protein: CASSVQGAKNIQYF
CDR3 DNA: TGTGCCAGCAGCGTACAGGGGGCCAAAAACATTCAGTACTTC

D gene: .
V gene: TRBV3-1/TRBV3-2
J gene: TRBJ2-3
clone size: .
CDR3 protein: CASSPGLLGTDTQYF
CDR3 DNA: TGTGCCAGCAGCCCCGGACTCCTCGGCACAGATACGCAGTATTTT

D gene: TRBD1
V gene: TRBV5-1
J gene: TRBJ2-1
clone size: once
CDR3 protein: CASRQGTGYGGEQFF
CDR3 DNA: TGCGCCAGCCGCCAAGGGACAGGGTACGGTGGTGAGCAGTTCTTC

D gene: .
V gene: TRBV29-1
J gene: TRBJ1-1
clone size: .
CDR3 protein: CSVAGGRNTEAFF
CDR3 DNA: TGCAGCGTTGCGGGGGGAAGAAACACTGAAGCTTTCTTT

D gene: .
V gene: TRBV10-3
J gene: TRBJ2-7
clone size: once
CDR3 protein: CAISDSVFSSYEQYF
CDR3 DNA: TGTGCCATCAGTGATTCAGTATTCTCTTCCTACGAGCAGTACTTC